These 29 T cell receptor beta chains came from one sample sequenced in a study of blood T cell repertoires in COVID-19. Some clones are missing from TCRdb's copy, which holds only in-frame ones; the method was immunoSEQ multiplex PCR. Of approximately 200,000 clones listed, about nine tenths are singletons. Sequenced material: PBMCs or T cells enriched from blood (not recorded which). All receptors derive from a man aged 30-40 years in a cohort exposed to, infected with or recovered from COVID-19 (not recorded which).

The chain combines TRBV2 with TRBJ2-2, with D possibly matching TRBD2 (5 bases). Looked up from germline, CDR1 is SNHLY and CDR2 is FYNNEI. The V gene lost 6 bases and the J gene lost 1 base, with 9 bases spanning the gap. The CDR3 is made up of 14 amino acids. The CDR3 DNA reads TGTGCCAGCAGCCTACGGGAGAACACCGGGGAGCTGTTTTTT. This gives the protein CASSLRENTGELFF.

This rearrangement joins TRBV2 to TRBJ1-2, with a tentative D call TRBD1 (6 bases). Germline loops: CDR1 SNHLY, CDR2 FYNNEI. The CDR3 runs to 13 residues. Trimming stripped 4 bases from V and 7 bases from J, with 13 bases between. This CDR3 reads CASSGTEAGGYTF. The CDR3 DNA follows: TGTGCCAGCAGTGGGACAGAGGCTGGTGGCTACACCTTC.

The gene calls are TRBV27 and TRBJ2-5, with TRBD1 matching over 7 bases. J gave up 5 bases and V 0 bases, and 6 bases lay outside the gene matches. The CDR3 loop spans 15 amino acids. Germline values: CDR1 MNHEY, CDR2 SMNVEV (reference sequence). The CDR3 region is CASSLSRGRGETQYF. CDR3 bases: TGTGCCAGCAGTTTATCCAGGGGCAGGGGGGAGACCCAGTACTTC.

The chain links TRBV24-1 to TRBJ2-5; maybe TRBD1 (6 bases). The CDR3 is 15 residues long. Trimming cost V 9 bases and J 4 bases, with 20 bases left between them. Per the germline V gene, CDR1 is KGHDR and CDR2 is SFDVKD. The CDR3 sequence: CATSSHGGRTETQYF. The CDR3 DNA sequence: TGTGCCACCTCCAGCCATGGGGGCCGAACAGAGACCCAGTACTTC.

This sequence joins TRBV5-1 and TRBJ1-4; the match to TRBD1 covers 8 bases. Germline V gene sequence: CDR1 SGHRS, CDR2 YFSETQ. This CDR3 comprises 14 residues. V lost 2 bases, J lost 11 bases, and 8 bases stayed unmatched. CDR3 DNA sequence: TGCGCCAGCAGCTTAGACAGGGGTCGTGACAAACTGTTTTTT. Encoded protein: CASSLDRGRDKLFF.

The chain recombines TRBV18 with TRBJ1-2, with TRBD1 as a possible D gene (5 bases). Per the germline V gene, CDR1 is KGHSH and CDR2 is LQKENI. V was shortened by 0 bases and J by 8 bases, with 10 bases between the two germline ends. The CDR3 length is 13 residues. CDR3 in DNA: TGTGCCAGCTCACCACCGACAGTCCCGGGCTACACCTTC. Its translation is CASSPPTVPGYTF.

This clone was seen just once. The V and J genes are TRBV7-3 and TRBJ1-1, with 8 bases fitting TRBD1. There are 14 residues in the CDR3. CDR1 and CDR2 (germline): SGHTA, FQGTGA. The V gene end was trimmed by 4 bases and the J gene end by 10 bases; junction bases not matched to a gene: 11. CDR3 amino acids: CASSSYGQGSRAFF. CDR3 in DNA: TGTGCCAGCAGCTCATACGGACAGGGTAGTCGAGCTTTCTTT. The full variable domain, in which reference TRBV7-3 and TRBJ1-1 provide the parts outside the CDR3, is GAGVSQTPSNKVTEKGKYVELRCDPISGHTALYWYRQSLGQGPEFLIYFQGTGAADDSGLPNDRFFAVRPEGSVSTLKIQRTERGDSAVYLCASSSYGQGSRAFFGQGTRLTVV.

The genes are TRBV15 and TRBJ1-4; D gene unclear. CDR3 length: 15 residues. Germline lookup yields CDR1 LNHNV and CDR2 YYDKDF (reference sequence). Trimming took 0 bases from V and 6 from J, leaving 11 bases between them. In nucleotides, the CDR3 is TGTGCCACCAGCAGAGATCCGGGTGGAGATGAAAAACTGTTTTTT. It codes for CATSRDPGGDEKLFF. The whole variable domain, remainder taken from reference TRBV15 and TRBJ1-4, is DAMVIQNPRYQVTQFGKPVTLSCSQTLNHNVMYWYQQKSSQAPKLLFHYYDKDFNNEADTPDNFQSRRPNTSFCFLDIRSPGLGDTAMYLCATSRDPGGDEKLFFGSGTQLSVL.

J is TRBJ1-4 and V is TRBV5-1; D perhaps matches TRBD1 (6 bases). The V gene lost 0 bases and the J gene lost 7 bases, with 16 bases spanning the gap. Germline assignment: CDR1 SGHRS and CDR2 YFSETQ. There are 16 residues in the CDR3. For the CDR3, the DNA is TGCGCCAGCAGCTTGGGGGACCGAGGGGGAGCTGAAAAACTGTTTTTT. Its translation: CASSLGDRGGAEKLFF.

The rearrangement links TRBV4-3 to TRBJ2-3; TRBD1 matches 9 bases. The CDR3 length is 14 residues. Germline CDR1 LGHNA, CDR2 YSLEER. V lost 4 bases, J lost 7 bases, and 6 bases stayed unmatched. CDR3 in amino acids: CASSLGQGDYTQYF. CDR3 sequence (DNA): TGCGCCAGCAGCCTGGGACAGGGAGACTATACGCAGTATTTT.

The gene calls are TRBV11-2 and TRBJ1-6; TRBD1 might be the D (6 bases). This CDR3 is 13 amino acids long. The germline V gene has CDR1 SGHAT and CDR2 FQNNGV. V was clipped by 1 base and J by 10 bases, with 8 bases between them. The CDR3 region has the DNA TGTGCCAGCAGCTTAGGGGGGCTCTCACCCCTCCACTTT. It codes for CASSLGGLSPLHF.

The chain is built from TRBV7-9 and TRBJ2-7; TRBD2 might be the D (6 bases). This CDR3 has 11 amino acids. CDR1 and CDR2 (germline): SEHNR, FQNEAQ (reference sequence). The V and J ends lost 3 bases and 7 bases respectively, with 7 bases between them. The CDR3: CASSFGREQYF. The CDR3 region has the DNA TGTGCCAGCAGCTTTGGGAGGGAGCAGTACTTC.

In its sample, this clone was seen once. The chain combines TRBV24-1 with TRBJ2-7; 9 nucleotides line up with TRBD1. The germline gives CDR1 KGHDR, CDR2 SFDVKD. V dropped 9 bases and J dropped 1; count of bases not matched to a gene: 6. The CDR3 is 14 residues long. CDR3 loop: CATSGTGTSYEQYF. CDR3 sequence (DNA): TGTGCCACCTCCGGGACAGGGACATCCTACGAGCAGTACTTC.

The V call is TRBV7-6, the J call TRBJ2-2; tentative D call: TRBD2 (5 bases). Trimming took off 3 bases at V and 6 bases at J, with 11 bases between the two ends. This CDR3 has 14 residues. CDR1 is SGHVS, CDR2 FNYEAQ, per germline. CDR3 amino acids: CASSFAGLAGELFF. CDR3 sequence (DNA): TGTGCCAGCAGCTTTGCGGGTTTGGCCGGGGAGCTGTTTTTT.

This clone appeared a single time. V is TRBV5-8 and J is TRBJ2-3; TRBD2 agrees at 8 bases. The germline gives CDR1 SGHTS, CDR2 YDEGEE. This CDR3 is built from 14 residues. J gave up 4 bases and V 4 bases, and 5 bases lay outside the gene matches. CDR3 sequence reads: CASSREREPDTQYF. CDR3 nucleotides: TGTGCCAGCAGCCGGGAGCGGGAGCCAGATACGCAGTATTTT.

The CDR3 loop is CASSAMMEMNTEAFF. In nucleotides, the CDR3 is TGTGCCAGCAGCGCTATGATGGAGATGAACACTGAAGCTTTCTTT. The V call is TRBV9, the J call TRBJ1-1; D gene ambiguous. The ends were cut back, 3 bases at V and 0 bases at J, with 12 bases in the middle. The CDR3 covers 15 residues. Germline V lookup: CDR1 SGDLS, CDR2 YYNGEE. The variable domain in full, completed from reference TRBV9 and TRBJ1-1, reads DSGVTQTPKHLITATGQRVTLRCSPRSGDLSVYWYQQSLDQGLQFLIQYYNGEERAKGNILERFSAQQFPDLHSELNLSSLELGDSALYFCASSAMMEMNTEAFFGQGTRLTVV.

The chain uses TRBV28 and TRBJ2-1; D remains ambiguous. CDR1 is MDHEN, CDR2 SYDVKM, per germline. The CDR3 covers 21 residues. V was shortened by 3 bases and J by 1 base, with 28 bases between the two germline ends. This CDR3 reads CASSFSIPWSGYVVSYNEQFF. The CDR3 nucleotides are TGTGCCAGCAGTTTTTCCATCCCCTGGAGTGGTTATGTGGTGTCCTACAATGAGCAGTTCTTC.

The V gene is TRBV28, the J gene TRBJ1-4, with TRBD1 as a possible D gene (6 bases). The germline V gene encodes CDR1 MDHEN and CDR2 SYDVKM. There are 12 residues in the CDR3. The ends were cut back, 6 bases at V and 8 bases at J, with 10 bases in the middle. CDR3 sequence: CASRKGGEKLFF. In DNA form, the CDR3 reads TGTGCCAGCAGAAAGGGGGGGGAAAAACTGTTTTTT.

The CDR3, as DNA: TGCGCCAGCGGCAAAGGCGCAGGATCGGGAGAGCAGTACTTC. Translating gives CASGKGAGSGEQYF. The gene calls are TRBV5-1 and TRBJ2-7, with D possibly being TRBD2 (5 bases). The CDR3 is made up of 14 amino acids. Between the trimmed V and J ends, which lost 7 bases and 7 bases, there was a span of 21 bases. Germline V gives CDR1 SGHRS, CDR2 YFSETQ.

This rearrangement joins TRBV15 to TRBJ1-5; D might be TRBD1 (5 bases). The CDR3 runs to 15 residues. Trimming removed 1 base at V and 9 bases at J, with 16 bases between. Germline loops: CDR1 LNHNV, CDR2 YYDKDF (reference sequence). The CDR3 reads CATSRGVQAAGPQHF. For the CDR3, the DNA is TGTGCCACCAGCAGAGGGGTACAGGCGGCAGGGCCCCAGCATTTT.

The genes are TRBV9 and TRBJ2-7; 12 positions agree with TRBD1. Trimming removed 3 bases from V and 1 base from J; junction bases left unmatched: 8. Germline V lookup: CDR1 SGDLS, CDR2 YYNGEE. The CDR3 runs 17 residues. The DNA for the CDR3 is TGTGCCAGCAGCGCCAGGGGGGGACAGGGGGCTTCCTACGAGCAGTACTTC. The encoded protein is CASSARGGQGASYEQYF.

Remarks on this clone: One end of the junction does not line up with germline, which may come from a read error. The rearrangement links TRBV9 to TRBJ1-1; TRBD1 aligns across 7 bases. The CDR3 is 11 residues long. Germline CDR1 is SGDLS and CDR2 is YYNGEE. For the CDR3, the DNA is TGTGCCAGCAGCGCGGACAGGTCCCTATACTTT. Encoded protein: CASSADRSLYF.

This clone was counted a few times. This sample includes further DNA sequences coding for the same CDR3. This chain uses TRBV5-1 with TRBJ2-7, with 7 bases matching TRBD1. Germline trimming cut 4 bases from V and 1 base from J; bases unmatched to any gene: 5. The CDR3 runs 14 residues. From germline, CDR1 is SGHRS and CDR2 YFSETQ. DNA of the CDR3: TGCGCCAGCAGCCTGACAGGGTCGTCCTACGAGCAGTACTTC. Protein product: CASSLTGSSYEQYF.

The chain has TRBV7-9 and TRBJ2-2; tentative D call: TRBD2 (6 bases). This CDR3 spans 16 amino acids. Germline assignment: CDR1 SEHNR and CDR2 FQNEAQ (reference sequence). The V end lost 5 bases, the J end lost 8 bases, and 21 bases lay between the germline ends. CDR3 amino acids: CASSRGLNDGPGELFF. CDR3 bases: TGTGCCAGCAGCCGTGGACTAAATGATGGTCCTGGGGAGCTGTTTTTT. The full variable domain, completed using reference TRBV7-9 and TRBJ2-2, is DTGVSQNPRHKITKRGQNVTFRCDPISEHNRLYWYRQTLGQGPEFLTYFQNEAQLEKSRLLSDRFSAERPKGSFSTLEIQRTEQGDSAMYLCASSRGLNDGPGELFFGEGSRLTVL.

The chain combines TRBV15 with TRBJ2-7; possible D gene TRBD1, 5 bases. From germline, CDR1 is LNHNV and CDR2 YYDKDF (reference sequence). The CDR3 is 13 residues long. The V end lost 6 bases, the J end lost 1 base, and 10 bases lay between the germline ends. CDR3 sequence (DNA): TGTGCCACCAGACAGGCCCTTTCCTACGAGCAGTACTTC. Translation: CATRQALSYEQYF.

For the CDR3, the DNA is TGTGCCAGCAGGAAAAGGGCCTACCGGGCTAGCGGGAGGCAAACCACAGATACGCAGTATTTT. This gives the protein CASRKRAYRASGRQTTDTQYF. The rearrangement uses TRBV7-8 and TRBJ2-3; TRBD2 matches 11 bases. CDR3 length: 21 amino acids. Unmatched junction bases numbered 22, after V lost 6 bases and J lost 2 bases. Germline-derived CDR1 and CDR2 are SGHVS and FQNEAQ.

The genes are TRBV29-1 and TRBJ2-7; D not certain. The V gene's germline CDR1 is SQVTM and CDR2 ANQGSEA. CDR3 size: 13 residues. V was cut by 6 bases and J by 0 bases, with 12 bases left in between. The CDR3 region is CSVILGSSYEQYF. CDR3 nucleotide sequence: TGCAGCGTCATCCTTGGCAGCTCCTACGAGCAGTACTTC.

The chain recombines TRBV9 with TRBJ2-3; 7 nucleotides agree with TRBD1. Germline values: CDR1 SGDLS, CDR2 YYNGEE. The V segment lost 0 bases and the J segment 4 bases; nucleotides outside the gene matches: 8. This CDR3 region has 16 residues. This CDR3 reads CASSVEALRGPDTQYF. The CDR3 coding sequence is TGTGCCAGCAGCGTAGAGGCCCTAAGGGGGCCAGATACGCAGTATTTT.

The chain employs TRBV28 and TRBJ2-3; the match to TRBD2 covers 15 bases. There are 18 residues in the CDR3. V lost 4 bases to trimming and J lost 0 bases; unmatched junction nucleotides: 5. Germline CDR1 and CDR2: MDHEN and SYDVKM. DNA for the CDR3: TGTGCCAGCAGTTGGACTAGCGGGAGGGCCGCGAGCACAGATACGCAGTATTTT. Encoded protein: CASSWTSGRAASTDTQYF. The complete variable domain, with remaining parts taken from reference TRBV28 and TRBJ2-3, reads DVKVTQSSRYLVKRTGEKVFLECVQDMDHENMFWYRQDPGLGLRLIYFSYDVKMKEKGDIPEGYSVSREKKERFSLILESASTNQTSMYLCASSWTSGRAASTDTQYFGPGTRLTVL.